Following are 15 T cell receptor beta chains from one sample sequenced in a study of blood T cells in healthy people across ages. Using a J-beta primer mix together with a sample-barcoded 5' primer, a second PCR was run for about 6 to 12 cycles. TCRdb reprocessed the 5' RACE reads via MiXCR and lists one record per CDR3 protein. The table has 1.5 million to 2 million distinct CDR3 sequences, around 50% seen once; the top ten hold 2.1%. Sequenced sample: blood. The source is a woman aged 40 to 49 in good health.

In the case of this clonotype: The junction departs from the called germline gene at one end, perhaps through a read error. The rearrangement joins TRBV7-2 to TRBJ2-1; 7 bases match TRBD2. Germline lookup yields CDR1 SGHTA and CDR2 FQGNSA. The CDR3 loop spans 17 amino acids. The CDR3 region has the DNA TGTGCCAGCAGCTCAAGACTACCTCGAGCGGGGTACAATGAGCGGTTCTTC. This encodes CASSSRLPRAGYNERFF.

The gene calls are TRBV4-3 and TRBJ2-4; 9 positions agree with TRBD1. The assigned J gene may be wrong: the sequence end matches TRBJ2-5 better. The CDR3 totals 15 residues. Germline V lookup: CDR1 LGHNA, CDR2 YSLEER. The CDR3 region has the DNA TGCGCCAGCAGCGCTGATACAGGGGGCGTAGAGACCCAGTACTTC. It codes for CASSADTGGVETQYF.

This chain links TRBV4-3 with TRBJ1-2; possible D gene TRBD1, 5 bases. Germline V lookup: CDR1 LGHNA, CDR2 YSLEER. This CDR3 region has 18 residues. The germline V and J ends were trimmed by 2 bases and 7 bases, with 26 bases remaining between them. This CDR3 reads CASSQPSERGKGTRGYTF. CDR3 DNA: TGCGCCAGCAGCCAACCTAGCGAGCGGGGCAAAGGGACGCGTGGCTACACCTTC.

This clonotype was picked up a small number of times. The rearrangement joins TRBV20-1 to TRBJ2-5, with D possibly matching TRBD1 (6 bases). The CDR3 has 10 residues. The V end lost 5 bases, the J end lost 5 bases, and 6 bases lay between the germline ends. The germline V gene encodes CDR1 DFQATT and CDR2 SNEGSKA (reference sequence). CDR3 bases: TGCAGTGCTCAGGGGGAGACCCAGTACTTC. This gives the protein CSAQGETQYF.

Details on this clonotype: Since a much larger clone is just one base distant, this may be a read error. J is TRBJ1-2 and V is TRBV4-2; the D gene is possibly TRBD1 (6 bases). Germline CDR1 reads LGHNA; CDR2 reads YNFKEQ. CDR3 length: 12 amino acids. The CDR3 nucleotides read TGTACCAGCAGCCCAGGACAGCGTGGCTACACCTTC. Residues: CTSSPGQRGYTF.

Note on this clonotype: An end of the junction differs from the germline gene, which may be a read error. The gene calls are TRBV4-3 and TRBJ2-3; maybe TRBD2 (7 bases). The CDR3 totals 13 residues. CDR1 LGHNA and CDR2 YSLEER come from the germline V gene. CDR3 sequence reads: CAGSQEGGNTQYF. CDR3 sequence (DNA): TGCGCCGGCAGCCAAGAGGGGGGGAATACGCAGTATTTT.

V usage is TRBV27 and J usage is TRBJ2-3, with D perhaps matching TRBD1 (8 bases). Germline V gives CDR1 MNHEY, CDR2 SMNVEV (reference sequence). Trimming took off 2 bases at V and 2 bases at J, with 20 bases between the two ends. The CDR3 loop spans 18 amino acids. CDR3 bases: TGTGCCAGCAGTTTACTCCCCCACAGGGGGGGGTCCACAGATACGCAGTATTTT. This encodes CASSLLPHRGGSTDTQYF.

This clonotype showed up just a few times. V usage is TRBV6-5 and J usage is TRBJ2-1; no firm D call. The CDR3 spans 13 residues. Germline V CDR1 and CDR2: MNHEY, SVGAGI. The V end lost 0 bases, the J end lost 10 bases, and 10 bases lay between the germline ends. The CDR3 region has the DNA TGTGCCAGCAGTTACTCGACGCTTTCCGAGCAGTTCTTC. Protein: CASSYSTLSEQFF.

Concerning this clonotype itself: One end of the junction fails to match germline, which may point to a read error. V usage is TRBV7-7 and J usage is TRBJ2-3; D is possibly TRBD2 (6 bases). CDR3 length: 14 amino acids. CDR1 is SSHAT and CDR2 is FNYEAQ in the germline V gene (reference sequence). CDR3 sequence: CASSSGRGRNTQYF. The CDR3 bases are TGTGCTAGCAGTTCTGGACGGGGGAGGAATACGCAGTATTTT.

The chain couples TRBV4-2 to TRBJ2-3, with D perhaps TRBD2 (6 bases). There are 16 residues in the CDR3. Germline V gene data show CDR1 as LGHNA and CDR2 as YNFKEQ. The V and J ends lost 1 base and 3 bases respectively, with 14 bases between them. The CDR3 protein is CASSQVPAGMTDTQYF. CDR3 nucleotide sequence: TGTGCCAGCAGCCAAGTGCCTGCGGGGATGACAGATACGCAGTATTTT.

The chain couples TRBV4-2 to TRBJ1-4; no clear D. The CDR3 length is 15 residues. Trimming pared 4 bases from V and 7 bases from J, leaving 16 bases between. Germline V gene lookup returns CDR1 LGHNA and CDR2 YNFKEQ. The CDR3 reads CASSPTARGLEKLFF. The CDR3 DNA follows: TGTGCCAGCAGCCCGACCGCCCGGGGTCTTGAAAAACTGTTTTTT.

This clonotype was seen a handful of times. The chain is built from TRBV24-1 and TRBJ2-6; 8 bases match TRBD1. This CDR3 spans 17 amino acids. CDR1 is KGHDR, CDR2 SFDVKD, per germline. V shed 2 bases, J shed 4 bases, and the junction held 6 bases outside the gene matches. In nucleotides, the CDR3 is TGTGCCACCAGTGATTACTCGACAGGGGCCGGGGCCAACGTCCTGACTTTC. Protein: CATSDYSTGAGANVLTF.

This chain uses TRBV11-2 with TRBJ2-1; tentatively, D is TRBD2 (6 bases). Trimming stripped 5 bases from V and 0 bases from J, with 17 bases between. Germline V gene sequence: CDR1 SGHAT, CDR2 FQNNGV. The CDR3 is 17 amino acids. The DNA for the CDR3 is TGTGCCAGCAGCCCAAGCTTCGGGGGAGGCTCCTACAATGAGCAGTTCTTC. Translated: CASSPSFGGGSYNEQFF.

In DNA, the CDR3 is TGCAGCGTTGGGGAGAGGGCTGAAGCTTTCTTT. Amino acid sequence: CSVGERAEAFF. This rearrangement joins TRBV29-1 to TRBJ1-1; D call uncertain. Germline assignment: CDR1 SQVTM and CDR2 ANQGSEA. CDR3 length: 11 residues. V shed 4 bases and J shed 6 bases, with 9 bases lying between them.

The V call is TRBV4-2, the J call TRBJ2-5; 7 bases are a match to TRBD2. Judging by the DNA end, TRBJ2-7 fits better; the J call may be wrong. The CDR3 consists of 14 residues. The germline V gene encodes CDR1 LGHNA and CDR2 YNFKEQ. DNA for the CDR3: TGTGCCAGCAGCCTGGAGGCACTAGCGACCGAGCAGTACTTC. It translates to CASSLEALATEQYF.